This TCR beta chain comes out of a study of neoadjuvant anti-PD-1 for oral cavity cancer. Study results and limitations: Expansion of preexisting intratumoral clones was suggested to aid response.

Sequencing used immunoSEQ multiplex PCR; TCRdb keeps in-frame clones, though not all of them. Of under 15,000 clones detected, approximately 63% appear once; the ten largest clones hold almost 7%. Patients were newly diagnosed with stage II-IVA oral cavity squamous cell carcinoma without prior systemic or radiation treatment. These oral cavity squamous cell carcinomas were HPV-negative and locally advanced. The V and J ends lost 6 bases and 10 bases, in that order; junction bases with no gene match: 9. CDR1 and CDR2 (germline): KGHSH, LQKENI. The CDR3 contains 14 residues. A remark on this clone: The antigen is unknown.

The rearrangement uses TRBV18 and TRBJ1-6; TRBD1 matches at 7 bases. Source: tumor tissue, taken before nivolumab (anti-PD-1) treatment. The receptor comes from a person aged 35-79 years with oral cavity squamous cell carcinoma. The donor label of this sample is uncertain. The CDR3 DNA reads TGTGCCAGCTCCCGCGACAGGGTTGAATCACCCCTCCACTTT. This codes for CASSRDRVESPLHF.